This entry is about one T cell receptor (beta chain). Antigen: not known. Regions amplified from RNA transcripts were the TCR beta CDR3 regions. Primed by the HTBI set, a first-round RT-PCR was run on the TCR CDR3. TCRdb recomputed calls from the multiplex PCR reads with MiXCR, one row per CDR3 protein. The data show about 640,000 distinct CDR3 sequences, under 25% seen once. The data are from a study of T cells in Graves' hyperthyroidism and ophthalmopathy. Overall study: Pretreatment peripheral blood was obtained at initial diagnosis. Overall study findings and caveats: Model predictions of ophthalmopathy came a median about six months before onset. Most expanded thyroid clonotypes above 0.001 recurred in blood.

Duration under 3 months, a NOSPECS grade of at least 4, and a Clinical Activity Score of at least 3 characterized the ophthalmopathy patients. V lost 2 bases to trimming and J lost 0 bases, with 11 bases between them. Germline lookup yields CDR1 LGHNA and CDR2 YNFKEQ. This CDR3 has 16 amino acids. The chain uses TRBV4-2 and TRBJ2-1; no firm D call. This sequence was found in a man younger than 45 with Graves' ophthalmopathy. Material for sequencing was blood. CDR3: CASSQLGESSYNEQFF. DNA of the CDR3: TGTGCCAGCAGCCAATTGGGCGAGAGCTCCTACAATGAGCAGTTCTTC.